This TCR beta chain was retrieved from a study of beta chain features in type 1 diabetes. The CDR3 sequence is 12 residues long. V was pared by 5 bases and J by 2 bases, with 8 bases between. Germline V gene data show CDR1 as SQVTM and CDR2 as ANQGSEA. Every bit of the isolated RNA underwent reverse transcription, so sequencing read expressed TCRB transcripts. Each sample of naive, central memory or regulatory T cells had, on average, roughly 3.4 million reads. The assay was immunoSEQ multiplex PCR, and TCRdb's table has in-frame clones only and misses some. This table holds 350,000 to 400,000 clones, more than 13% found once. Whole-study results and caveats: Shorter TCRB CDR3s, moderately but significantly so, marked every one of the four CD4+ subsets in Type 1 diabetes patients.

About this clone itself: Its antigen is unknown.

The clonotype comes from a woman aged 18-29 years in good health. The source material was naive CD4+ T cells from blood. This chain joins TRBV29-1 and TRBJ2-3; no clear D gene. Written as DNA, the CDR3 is TGCAGCGTTAAGCCCCCCACAGATACGCAGTATTTT. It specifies CSVKPPTDTQYF.